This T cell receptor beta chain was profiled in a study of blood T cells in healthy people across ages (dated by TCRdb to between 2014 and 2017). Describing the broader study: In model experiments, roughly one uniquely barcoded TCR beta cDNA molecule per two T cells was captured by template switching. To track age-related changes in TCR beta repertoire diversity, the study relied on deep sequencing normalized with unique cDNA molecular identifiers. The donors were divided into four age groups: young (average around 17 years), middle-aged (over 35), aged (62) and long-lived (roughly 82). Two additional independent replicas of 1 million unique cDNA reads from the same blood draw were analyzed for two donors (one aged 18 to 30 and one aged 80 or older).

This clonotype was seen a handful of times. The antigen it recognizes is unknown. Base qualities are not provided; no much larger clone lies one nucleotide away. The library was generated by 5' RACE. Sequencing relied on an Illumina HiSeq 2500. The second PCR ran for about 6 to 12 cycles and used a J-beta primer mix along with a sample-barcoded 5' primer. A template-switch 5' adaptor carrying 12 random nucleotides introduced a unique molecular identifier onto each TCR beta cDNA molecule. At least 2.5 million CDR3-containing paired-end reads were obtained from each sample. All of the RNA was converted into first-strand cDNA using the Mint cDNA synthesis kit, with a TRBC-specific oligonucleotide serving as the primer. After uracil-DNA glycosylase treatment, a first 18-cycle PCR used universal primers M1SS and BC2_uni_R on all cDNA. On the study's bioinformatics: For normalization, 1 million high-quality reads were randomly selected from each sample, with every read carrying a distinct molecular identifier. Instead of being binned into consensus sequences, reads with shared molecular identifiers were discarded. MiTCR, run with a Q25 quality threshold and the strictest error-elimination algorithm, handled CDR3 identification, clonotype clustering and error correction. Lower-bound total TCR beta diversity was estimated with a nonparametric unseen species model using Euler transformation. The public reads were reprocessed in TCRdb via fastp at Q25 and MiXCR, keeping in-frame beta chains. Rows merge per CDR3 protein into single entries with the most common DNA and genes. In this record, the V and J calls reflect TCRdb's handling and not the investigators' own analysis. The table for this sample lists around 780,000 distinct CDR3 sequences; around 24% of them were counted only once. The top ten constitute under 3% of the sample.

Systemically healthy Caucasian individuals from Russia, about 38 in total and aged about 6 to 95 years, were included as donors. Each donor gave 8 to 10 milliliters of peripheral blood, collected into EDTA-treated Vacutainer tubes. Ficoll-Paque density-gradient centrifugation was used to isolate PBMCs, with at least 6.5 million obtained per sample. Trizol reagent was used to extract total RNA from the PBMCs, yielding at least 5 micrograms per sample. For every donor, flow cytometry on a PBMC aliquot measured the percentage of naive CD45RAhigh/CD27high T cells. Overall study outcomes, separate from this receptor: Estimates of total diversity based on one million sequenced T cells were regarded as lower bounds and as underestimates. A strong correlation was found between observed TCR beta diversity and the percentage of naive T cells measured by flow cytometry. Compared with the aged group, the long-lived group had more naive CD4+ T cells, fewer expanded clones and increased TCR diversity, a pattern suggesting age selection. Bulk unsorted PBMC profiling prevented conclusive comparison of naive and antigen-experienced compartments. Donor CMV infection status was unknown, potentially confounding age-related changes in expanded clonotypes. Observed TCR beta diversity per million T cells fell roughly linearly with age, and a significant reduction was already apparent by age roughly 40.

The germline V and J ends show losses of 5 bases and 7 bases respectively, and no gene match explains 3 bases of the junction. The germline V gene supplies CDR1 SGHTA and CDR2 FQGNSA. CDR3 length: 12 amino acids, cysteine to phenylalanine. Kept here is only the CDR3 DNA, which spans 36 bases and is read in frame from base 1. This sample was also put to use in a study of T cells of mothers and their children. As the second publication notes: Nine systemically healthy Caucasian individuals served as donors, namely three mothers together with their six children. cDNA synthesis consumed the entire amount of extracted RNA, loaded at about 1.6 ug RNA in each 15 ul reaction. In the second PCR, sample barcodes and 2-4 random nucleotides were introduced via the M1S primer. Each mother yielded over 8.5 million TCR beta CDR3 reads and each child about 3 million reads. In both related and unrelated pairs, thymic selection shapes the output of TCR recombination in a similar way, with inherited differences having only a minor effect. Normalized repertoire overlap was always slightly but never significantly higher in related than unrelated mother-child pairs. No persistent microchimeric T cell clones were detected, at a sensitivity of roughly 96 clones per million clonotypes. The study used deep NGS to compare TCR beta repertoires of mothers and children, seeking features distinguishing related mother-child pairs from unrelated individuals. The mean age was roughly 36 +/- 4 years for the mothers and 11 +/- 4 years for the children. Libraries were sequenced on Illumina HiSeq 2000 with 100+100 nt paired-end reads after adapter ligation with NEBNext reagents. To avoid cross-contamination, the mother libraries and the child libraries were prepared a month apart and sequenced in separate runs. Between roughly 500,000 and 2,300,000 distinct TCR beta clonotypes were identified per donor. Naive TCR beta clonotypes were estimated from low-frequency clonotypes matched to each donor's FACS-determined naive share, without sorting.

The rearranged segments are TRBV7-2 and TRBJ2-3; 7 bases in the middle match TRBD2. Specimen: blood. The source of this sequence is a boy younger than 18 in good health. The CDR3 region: CASSPGGYTQYF. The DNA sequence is TGTGCCAGCAGCCCCGGGGGGTATACGCAGTATTTT.